The source of this T cell receptor beta chain is a study of T-cell reconstitution after alpha-beta-depleted transplantation in children. Study results and limitations: Surviving recipient T cells and thymic progenitors underlay high day-60 TCRbeta diversity in some patients. By one year post-transplant, T-cell counts and diversity largely arose from T cells that were newly produced. Two months or so post-transplant, alpha-beta T cells reportedly derived from several hundred expanded graft clones.

Unique molecular identifiers were incorporated during preparation of the TCRbeta library. One entry per CDR3 protein results from TCRdb running MiXCR on the PCR reads. Among about 980,000 distinct CDR3 sequences, roughly 31% were seen once, and the ten largest hold around 30%. V lost 6 bases to trimming and J lost 6 bases, with 11 bases between them. The CDR3 loop spans 13 amino acids. CDR1 MNHNS and CDR2 SASEGT come from the germline V gene. On this clonotype: Its antigen is still unknown.

The material was PBMCs, mostly from graft donor cells, obtained 360 days after TCRalphabeta/CD19-depleted stem cell transplant. This TCR was sampled from a boy under three years old who had a stem cell transplant for SCID, so the T cells may come from the graft donor. This chain connects TRBV6-1 to TRBJ1-4, with D hard to call. The CDR3 DNA is TGTGCCAGCAGGGGCCTCTACGATGAAAAACTGTTTTTT. This encodes CASRGLYDEKLFF.